The sample holds a few counts of the clone carrying this T cell receptor beta chain. The antigen remains unidentified. These data belong to a study of cytomegalovirus exposure and HLA in healthy donors. Each of the donors was a healthy bone marrow donor. Researchers ran the PCR with 60 Vbeta and 13 Jbeta primers. Libraries were prepared by immunoSEQ multiplex PCR; TCRdb keeps only in-frame clonotypes and omits some of them. The data hold 45,000 to 65,000 clones, with 73% observed a single time. Germline loops: CDR1 SQVTM, CDR2 ANQGSEA. This CDR3 has 15 amino acids. J lost 0 bases, V lost 4 bases, and 5 bases had no gene match. Study-wide findings and caveats: Despite most TCR sequences being rare, some public TCRs occurred in many donors. The only immune exposure information that was available was CMV serostatus. Most of the CMV-associated TCR beta chains (in a later analysis) appeared to be HLA-restricted.

The V and J genes are TRBV29-1 and TRBJ2-4, with TRBD2 matching over 8 bases. This receptor was taken from a man between 18 and 35 years old in good health and CMV-seronegative. The sequenced material came from PBMCs. The CDR3 DNA is TGCAGCGTTGCCTTAGCGGGGAAAGCCAAAAACATTCAGTACTTC. The encoded protein is CSVALAGKAKNIQYF.